The 7 T cell receptor beta chains below all came from one sample that was sequenced in a study of cytomegalovirus exposure and HLA in healthy donors (dated by TCRdb to the late 2010s). Library preparation employed the immunoSEQ multiplex PCR assay. As stored in TCRdb, this immuneACCESS dataset retains in-frame rearrangements with V and J assigned. A fraction of the clones does not appear; measured against another copy, unresolved V genes explain less than half of the discrepancy, and the remainder lacks a known reason. The sample table holds roughly 63,000 clones, of which roughly 90% were seen once. Clones ranked in the top ten supply roughly 1.2% of the sample. The sequencing sample was made of PBMCs. The receptors shown here come from a woman between 18 and 29 years old in good health and CMV-seronegative.

This clone has ten or more counts. The rearrangement links TRBV19 to TRBJ2-2; 14 bases match TRBD2. Trimming at V came to 1 base and at J to 7 bases, leaving 5 bases not matched to a gene. CDR1 LNHDA and CDR2 SQIVND come from the germline V gene (reference sequence). The CDR3 covers 17 residues. CDR3 DNA sequence: TGTGCCAGTAGTATAGGGACTAGCGGGGGGTACGTCGGGGAGCTGTTTTTT. Protein: CASSIGTSGGYVGELFF.

The gene calls are TRBV9 and TRBJ2-7, with a possible D match to TRBD1 (6 bases). V lost 4 bases and J 3 bases, leaving 11 bases between the germline ends. This CDR3 region has 13 residues. Germline lookup yields CDR1 SGDLS and CDR2 YYNGEE. DNA for the CDR3: TGTGCCAGCAGCTCGGGACATAACTACGAGCAGTACTTC. Translating gives CASSSGHNYEQYF.

This chain uses TRBV2 with TRBJ2-6, with D perhaps matching TRBD1 (6 bases). Trimming removed 6 bases at V and 0 bases at J, with 15 bases between. Germline V gene data show CDR1 as SNHLY and CDR2 as FYNNEI. The CDR3 extends over 17 amino acids. CDR3 loop: CASSEQGPRSGANVLTF. CDR3 DNA sequence: TGTGCCAGCAGCGAACAGGGTCCCCGCTCTGGGGCCAACGTCCTGACTTTC.

The chain employs TRBV30 and TRBJ2-7; 8 nucleotides align to TRBD2. Trimming cost V 0 bases and J 6 bases; bases outside gene matches: 4. Germline V gene lookup returns CDR1 GTSNPN and CDR2 SVGIG (reference sequence). The CDR3 extends over 13 amino acids. The CDR3: CAWSVHGGGEQYF. DNA of the CDR3: TGTGCCTGGAGTGTCCACGGGGGGGGCGAGCAGTACTTC.

In this sample, this clone turned up a few times. The genes are TRBV4-2 and TRBJ2-7; 13 nucleotides align to TRBD2. The CDR3 loop spans 16 amino acids. The V gene end was trimmed by 4 bases and the J gene end by 5 bases; junction bases not matched to a gene: 8. Germline assignment: CDR1 LGHNA and CDR2 YNFKEQ. In nucleotides, the CDR3 is TGTGCCAGCAGCCTCGGACTAGCGGGGGCTTCTGACGAGCAGTACTTC. Its translation is CASSLGLAGASDEQYF.

The CDR3 loop reads CASSLLAGNSYEQYF. As DNA, the CDR3 is TGTGCCAGCAGTTTACTAGCGGGGAACTCCTACGAGCAGTACTTC. V gene TRBV28 combines with J gene TRBJ2-7; 9 nucleotides align to TRBD2. This CDR3 spans 15 amino acids. Germline CDR1 reads MDHEN; CDR2 reads SYDVKM. Unmatched junction bases numbered 2, after V lost 2 bases and J lost 0 bases.

This clone was seen only once. V is TRBV5-1 and J is TRBJ1-1; 9 bases map to TRBD1. The CDR3 loop spans 15 amino acids. V lost 4 bases to trimming and J lost 1 base; unmatched junction nucleotides: 5. In germline, CDR1 is SGHRS, CDR2 YFSETQ. This CDR3 is CASSIMGQGNTEAFF. CDR3 DNA sequence: TGCGCCAGCAGCATAATGGGACAGGGGAACACTGAAGCTTTCTTT.